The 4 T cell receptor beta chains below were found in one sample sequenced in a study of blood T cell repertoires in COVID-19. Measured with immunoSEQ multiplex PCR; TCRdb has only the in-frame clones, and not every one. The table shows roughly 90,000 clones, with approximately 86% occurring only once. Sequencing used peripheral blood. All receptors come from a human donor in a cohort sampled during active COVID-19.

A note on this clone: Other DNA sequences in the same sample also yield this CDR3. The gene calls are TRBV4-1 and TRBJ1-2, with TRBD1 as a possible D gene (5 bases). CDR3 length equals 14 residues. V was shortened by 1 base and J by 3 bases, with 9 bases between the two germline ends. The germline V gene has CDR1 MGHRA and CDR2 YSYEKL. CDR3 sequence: CASSQGRADYGYTF. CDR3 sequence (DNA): TGCGCCAGCAGCCAAGGCAGGGCGGACTATGGCTACACCTTC.

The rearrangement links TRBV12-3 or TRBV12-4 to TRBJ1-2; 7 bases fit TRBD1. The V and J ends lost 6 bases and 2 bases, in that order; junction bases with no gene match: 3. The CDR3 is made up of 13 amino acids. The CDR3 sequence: CASSETGNYGYTF. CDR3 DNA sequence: TGTGCCAGCAGCGAGACAGGGAACTATGGCTACACCTTC.

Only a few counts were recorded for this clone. The CDR3 is CASSLNAPGRGQYF. The CDR3 DNA reads TGTGCCAGCAGCCTAAACGCCCCTGGCCGGGGACAGTACTTC. The V gene is TRBV5-5, the J gene TRBJ2-7, with D possibly TRBD2 on 5 matching bases. CDR3 length equals 14 residues. V was pared by 4 bases and J by 10 bases, with 21 bases between. Germline-derived CDR1 and CDR2 are SGHKS and YYEKEE (reference sequence).

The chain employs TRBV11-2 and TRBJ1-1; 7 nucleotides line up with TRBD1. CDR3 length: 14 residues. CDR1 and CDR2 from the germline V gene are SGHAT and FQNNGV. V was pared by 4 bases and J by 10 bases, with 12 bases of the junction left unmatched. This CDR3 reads CASSSLQGLKGAFF. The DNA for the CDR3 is TGTGCCAGCAGCTCCCTACAGGGGCTCAAAGGAGCTTTCTTT.